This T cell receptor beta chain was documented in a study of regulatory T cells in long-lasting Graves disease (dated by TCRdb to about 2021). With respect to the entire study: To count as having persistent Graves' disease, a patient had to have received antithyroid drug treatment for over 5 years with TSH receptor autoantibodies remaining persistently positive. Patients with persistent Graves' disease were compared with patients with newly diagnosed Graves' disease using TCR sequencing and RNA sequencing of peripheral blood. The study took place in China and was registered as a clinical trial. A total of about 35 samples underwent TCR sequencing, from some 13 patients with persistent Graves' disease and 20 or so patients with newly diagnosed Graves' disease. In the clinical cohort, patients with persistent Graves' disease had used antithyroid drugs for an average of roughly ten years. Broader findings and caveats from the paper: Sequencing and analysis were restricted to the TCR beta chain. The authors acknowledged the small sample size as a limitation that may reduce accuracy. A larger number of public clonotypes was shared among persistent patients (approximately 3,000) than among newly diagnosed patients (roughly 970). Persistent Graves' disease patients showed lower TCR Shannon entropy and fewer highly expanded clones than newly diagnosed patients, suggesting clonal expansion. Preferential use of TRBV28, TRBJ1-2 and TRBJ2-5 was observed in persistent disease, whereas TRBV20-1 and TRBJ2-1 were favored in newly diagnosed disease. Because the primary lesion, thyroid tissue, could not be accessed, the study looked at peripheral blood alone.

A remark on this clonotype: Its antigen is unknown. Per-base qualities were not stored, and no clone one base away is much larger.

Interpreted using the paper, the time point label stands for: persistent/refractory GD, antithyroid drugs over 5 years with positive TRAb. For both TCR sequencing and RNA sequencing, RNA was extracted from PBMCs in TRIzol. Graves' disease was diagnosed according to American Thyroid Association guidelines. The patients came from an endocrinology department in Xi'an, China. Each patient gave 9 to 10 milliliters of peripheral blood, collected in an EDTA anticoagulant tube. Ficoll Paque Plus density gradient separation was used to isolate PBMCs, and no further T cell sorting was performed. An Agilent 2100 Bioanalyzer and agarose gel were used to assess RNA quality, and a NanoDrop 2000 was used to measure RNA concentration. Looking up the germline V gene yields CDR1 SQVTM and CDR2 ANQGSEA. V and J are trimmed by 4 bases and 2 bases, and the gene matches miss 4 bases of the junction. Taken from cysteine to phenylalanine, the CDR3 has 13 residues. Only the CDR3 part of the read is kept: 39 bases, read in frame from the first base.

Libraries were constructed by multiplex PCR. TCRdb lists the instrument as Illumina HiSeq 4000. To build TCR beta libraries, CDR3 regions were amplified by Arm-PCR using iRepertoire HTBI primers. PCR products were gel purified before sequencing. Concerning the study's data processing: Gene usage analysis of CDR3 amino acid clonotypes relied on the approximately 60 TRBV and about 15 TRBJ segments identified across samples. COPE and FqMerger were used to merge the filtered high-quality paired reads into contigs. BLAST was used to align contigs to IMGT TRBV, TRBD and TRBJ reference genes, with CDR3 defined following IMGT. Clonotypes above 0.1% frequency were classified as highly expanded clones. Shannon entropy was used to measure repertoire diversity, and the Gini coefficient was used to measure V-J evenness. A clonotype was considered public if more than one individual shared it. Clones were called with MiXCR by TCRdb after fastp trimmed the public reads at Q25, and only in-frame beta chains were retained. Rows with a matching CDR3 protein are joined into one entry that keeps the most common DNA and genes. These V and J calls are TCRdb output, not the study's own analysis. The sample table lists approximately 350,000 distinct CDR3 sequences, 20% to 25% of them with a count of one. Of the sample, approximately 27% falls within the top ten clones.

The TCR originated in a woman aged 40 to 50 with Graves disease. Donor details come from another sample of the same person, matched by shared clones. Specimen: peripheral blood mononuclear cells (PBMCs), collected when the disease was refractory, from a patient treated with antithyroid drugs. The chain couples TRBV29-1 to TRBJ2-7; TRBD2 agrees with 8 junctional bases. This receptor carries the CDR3 CSVGAGGPYEQYF. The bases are TGCAGCGTTGGTGCGGGAGGTCCCTACGAGCAGTACTTC.